One sample yielded the 26 T cell receptor beta chains listed below, sequenced in a study of beta chain features in type 1 diabetes listed by TCRdb under 2018. What the study reported, not specific to this receptor: In all four CD4+ subsets, TCRB CDR3 length was moderately but significantly shorter in type 1 diabetes patients.

The library was produced with the immunoSEQ multiplex PCR assay. The entire isolated RNA was reverse transcribed using the High Capacity cDNA Reverse Transcription Kit, and thus expressed TCRB transcripts were sequenced. Drawn from immuneACCESS, this table holds only the in-frame rearrangements with V and J called that TCRdb kept. Clones are partly lost; checked studies trace under half to an unresolved V gene and leave the rest unexplained. Within this sample are 500,000 to 850,000 clones, with about an eighth of them counted one time only. Of the sample, 0.03% to 0.045% is held by the ten largest clones. Their recognized antigens are unknown. Sequenced input: naive CD4+ T cells from blood. What this sample's cell subset or site label stands for: true naive CD4+ T cells. All receptors come from a man aged 18 to 29 with type 1 diabetes.

In this sample, this clone turned up a few times. The rearrangement uses TRBV10-3 and TRBJ2-2, with 8 nucleotides matching TRBD1. The length of the CDR3 is 15 residues. The V and J ends lost 11 bases and 4 bases, in that order; junction bases with no gene match: 12. Germline-derived CDR1 and CDR2 are ENHRY and SYGVKD. The chain's CDR3 is CASREDRVSTGELFF. CDR3 DNA sequence: TGTGCCTCACGAGAGGACAGGGTGAGCACCGGGGAGCTGTTTTTT.

This clone was counted between two and nine times. The rearrangement uses TRBV10-3 and TRBJ2-3, with unresolved D. Germline V gives CDR1 ENHRY, CDR2 SYGVKD. The CDR3 contains 13 residues. Deletions cut 5 bases from V and 4 bases from J, with 10 bases between. This CDR3 is CAISPSAADTQYF. CDR3 bases: TGTGCCATCAGTCCCTCGGCCGCAGATACGCAGTATTTT.

This clone was counted only a few times. The chain joins TRBV15 to TRBJ2-7, with unresolved D. From germline, CDR1 is LNHNV and CDR2 YYDKDF (reference sequence). The CDR3 runs to 13 residues. Trimming stripped 1 base from V and 3 bases from J, with 7 bases between. CDR3 sequence (DNA): TGTGCCACCAGCAGAGTGCCGGTCTACGAGCAGTACTTC. Encoded protein: CATSRVPVYEQYF. The full variable domain, completed using reference TRBV15 and TRBJ2-7, is DAMVIQNPRYQVTQFGKPVTLSCSQTLNHNVMYWYQQKSSQAPKLLFHYYDKDFNNEADTPDNFQSRRPNTSFCFLDIRSPGLGDTAMYLCATSRVPVYEQYFGPGTRLTVT.

This clone was recorded a few times. The V gene is TRBV7-2, the J gene TRBJ2-7; D not certain. Germline V CDR1 and CDR2: SGHTA, FQGNSA. Trimming cost V 2 bases and J 1 base, with 12 bases left between them. The CDR3 contains 15 residues. The CDR3 reads CASSLTAAASYEQYF. CDR3 DNA: TGTGCCAGCAGCTTAACGGCGGCGGCTTCCTACGAGCAGTACTTC.

This chain connects TRBV19 to TRBJ1-1; TRBD1 aligns across 10 bases. With V trimmed by 4 bases and J by 1 base, 9 bases remained unmatched. CDR1 and CDR2 from the germline V gene are LNHDA and SQIVND (reference sequence). The CDR3 is 17 residues long. The CDR3 here is CASSKFDRGPRNTEAFF. The CDR3 region has the DNA TGTGCCAGTAGTAAGTTTGACAGGGGGCCGCGGAACACTGAAGCTTTCTTT. The full variable domain, rest sourced from reference TRBV19 and TRBJ1-1, is DGGITQSPKYLFRKEGQNVTLSCEQNLNHDAMYWYRQDPGQGLRLIYYSQIVNDFQKGDIAEGYSVSREKKESFPLTVTSAQKNPTAFYLCASSKFDRGPRNTEAFFGQGTRLTVV.

This clone turned up a few times. This chain connects TRBV29-1 to TRBJ2-7; either TRBD1 or TRBD2 may supply D (5 bases each). CDR3 length: 15 residues. Trimming took 4 bases from V and 5 from J, leaving 21 bases between them. The germline CDR1 and CDR2 sequences are SQVTM and ANQGSEA. The CDR3 DNA reads TGCAGCGTTGGGCGGGCCCCGGGGCAGGGAGACGAGCAGTACTTC. Protein product: CSVGRAPGQGDEQYF.

This clone was counted between two and nine times. CDR3 bases: TGCAGCGCCCGGGAGGGGCAGGCCCCTGGAAACACCATATATTTT. Its protein product is CSAREGQAPGNTIYF. The chain carries TRBV29-1 and TRBJ1-3, with D possibly TRBD1 on 5 matching bases. Trimming removed 7 bases at V and 2 bases at J, with 18 bases between. The V gene's germline CDR1 is SQVTM and CDR2 ANQGSEA. The CDR3 spans 15 residues.

The sample holds a few counts of this clone. This chain connects TRBV7-2 to TRBJ2-5; D uncertain. CDR3 length: 14 amino acids. Germline CDR1 is SGHTA and CDR2 is FQGNSA. The germline V and J ends were trimmed by 1 base and 4 bases, with 10 bases remaining between them. The CDR3 DNA is TGTGCCAGCAGCTTAGAACCTGCATCAGAGACCCAGTACTTC. Its protein is CASSLEPASETQYF.

V gene TRBV27 combines with J gene TRBJ2-2, with D hard to call. The CDR3 extends over 15 amino acids. Germline values: CDR1 MNHEY, CDR2 SMNVEV (reference sequence). Trimming stripped 6 bases from V and 1 base from J, with 12 bases between. DNA of the CDR3: TGTGCCAGCAGAGCCTACGAAGTGAACACCGGGGAGCTGTTTTTT. Translated, it gives CASRAYEVNTGELFF.

Note on this clone: An end of the junction differs from the germline gene, which may be a read error. The rearrangement uses TRBV6-1 and TRBJ1-1; 7 nucleotides agree with TRBD1. The CDR3 is made up of 15 amino acids. Looked up from germline, CDR1 is MNHNS and CDR2 is SASEGT. DNA for the CDR3: TGTGCCAGCAGGGAAGGTGGGACAGTGAACACTGAAGCTTTCTTT. Translation gives CASREGGTVNTEAFF.

This clone was observed a few times. The chain employs TRBV27 and TRBJ1-4, with D possibly being TRBD1 (6 bases). The germline CDR1 and CDR2 sequences are MNHEY and SMNVEV (reference sequence). The CDR3 sequence is 13 residues long. Trimming took 6 bases from V and 4 from J, leaving 9 bases between them. Here the CDR3 reads CASRRTVNEKLFF. CDR3 DNA sequence: TGTGCCAGCAGAAGGACAGTTAATGAAAAACTGTTTTTT. Full variable domain (outside the CDR3, taken from reference TRBV27 and TRBJ1-4): EAQVTQNPRYLITVTGKKLTVTCSQNMNHEYMSWYRQDPGLGLRQIYYSMNVEVTDKGDVPEGYKVSRKEKRNFPLILESPSPNQTSLYFCASRRTVNEKLFFGSGTQLSVL.

This sequence joins TRBV7-9 and TRBJ1-5, with D perhaps matching TRBD1 (6 bases). Trimming removed 3 bases from V and 2 bases from J, with 11 bases in between. The CDR3 is 15 residues long. Per germline, CDR1 SEHNR and CDR2 FQNEAQ (reference sequence). The chain's CDR3 is CASSLSSGGNQPQHF. The DNA for the CDR3 is TGTGCCAGCAGCTTGAGTTCAGGGGGCAATCAGCCCCAGCATTTT.

This clone occurred a few times. This chain connects TRBV15 to TRBJ1-4; 12 bases align to TRBD1. The V gene's germline CDR1 is LNHNV and CDR2 YYDKDF (reference sequence). The CDR3 consists of 15 residues. V was pared by 0 bases and J by 14 bases, with 7 bases of the junction left unmatched. CDR3: CATSREGQGANWLFF. Here the CDR3 DNA reads TGTGCCACCAGCAGAGAGGGACAGGGGGCAAATTGGCTGTTTTTT.

V is TRBV5-4 and J is TRBJ1-2; unclear D gene. The germline V gene encodes CDR1 SGHNT and CDR2 YYREEE (reference sequence). The CDR3 totals 12 residues. Between the trimmed V and J ends, which lost 4 bases and 8 bases, there was a span of 12 bases. Here the CDR3 DNA reads TGTGCCAGCAGCACCGACCCGAGAGGCTACACCTTC. Its protein is CASSTDPRGYTF.

This clone was detected only a few times. The chain combines TRBV7-2 with TRBJ2-1; D not certain. This CDR3 has 15 amino acids. The V gene lost 1 base and the J gene lost 2 bases, with 9 bases spanning the gap. CDR1 is SGHTA and CDR2 is FQGNSA in the germline V gene. The CDR3: CASSLEVSPYNEQFF. CDR3 DNA: TGTGCCAGCAGCTTAGAGGTATCGCCCTACAATGAGCAGTTCTTC.

V is TRBV30 and J is TRBJ2-4; perhaps TRBD2 as D (6 bases). In germline, CDR1 is GTSNPN, CDR2 SVGIG (reference sequence). The CDR3 extends over 19 amino acids. The V gene lost 5 bases and the J gene lost 2 bases, with 28 bases spanning the gap. In DNA form, the CDR3 reads TGTGCCTGGGATCCTACACGGGACCTGGGGGGTAGAACCAAAAACATTCAGTACTTC. It is translated as CAWDPTRDLGGRTKNIQYF.

This clone was seen only a few times. The chain recombines TRBV2 with TRBJ2-6; TRBD1 aligns across 7 bases. J lost 0 bases, V lost 8 bases, and 19 bases had no gene match. CDR3 length: 20 residues. CDR1 is SNHLY, CDR2 FYNNEI, per germline. CDR3 DNA: TGTGCCAGCGAATACCTACCCGGGACAGCAGAACACTCTGGGGCCAACGTCCTGACTTTC. Translated: CASEYLPGTAEHSGANVLTF.

This sequence joins TRBV18 and TRBJ2-3, with D uncertain. CDR3 length: 13 residues. Germline CDR1 reads KGHSH; CDR2 reads LQKENI. V lost 4 bases and J 0 bases, leaving 5 bases between the germline ends. The CDR3, as DNA: TGTGCCAGCTCACAGGGCAGCACAGATACGCAGTATTTT. It codes for CASSQGSTDTQYF.

This clone has just a few counts. This sample also contains other DNA sequences that code for the same CDR3. The J gene is TRBJ2-5, the V gene TRBV5-1; 8 nucleotides line up with TRBD2. V was pared by 4 bases and J by 4 bases, with 3 bases of the junction left unmatched. Germline loops: CDR1 SGHRS, CDR2 YFSETQ. This CDR3 spans 13 amino acids. The CDR3 bases are TGCGCCAGCAGCGGGGGACTAGGAGAGACCCAGTACTTC. It translates to CASSGGLGETQYF.

V gene TRBV25-1 combines with J gene TRBJ2-6; D may be TRBD2 (5 bases). The ends were cut back, 4 bases at V and 2 bases at J, with 15 bases in the middle. The CDR3 consists of 17 residues. Germline V gene data show CDR1 as MGHDK and CDR2 as SYGVNS. This chain's CDR3 is CASSGARQRAGANVLTF. In DNA form, the CDR3 reads TGTGCCAGCAGTGGGGCCAGGCAGAGGGCTGGGGCCAACGTCCTGACTTTC. The full variable domain, completed using reference TRBV25-1 and TRBJ2-6, is EADIYQTPRYLVIGTGKKITLECSQTMGHDKMYWYQQDPGMELHLIHYSYGVNSTEKGDLSSESTVSRIRTEHFPLTLESARPSHTSQYLCASSGARQRAGANVLTFGAGSRLTVL.

This chain connects TRBV18 to TRBJ2-4; D remains ambiguous. The germline CDR1 and CDR2 sequences are KGHSH and LQKENI. The CDR3 consists of 15 residues. V was clipped by 0 bases and J by 0 bases, with 6 bases between them. The CDR3 nucleotides read TGTGCCAGCTCACCACCGGGGTTAGCCAAAAACATTCAGTACTTC. Protein sequence: CASSPPGLAKNIQYF.

This clone was counted only a few times. The J gene is TRBJ2-7, the V gene TRBV6-6; possible D gene TRBD2, 6 bases. Trimming cost V 7 bases and J 2 bases, with 18 bases left between them. This CDR3 is built from 15 residues. Germline-derived CDR1 and CDR2 are MNHNY and SVGAGI (reference sequence). This CDR3 is CASTDGSRPTYEQYF. The CDR3 nucleotides read TGTGCCAGCACTGACGGGAGCCGGCCCACCTACGAGCAGTACTTC.

This clone came up a few times. This chain links TRBV19 with TRBJ2-1; the match to TRBD1 covers 7 bases. The V segment lost 3 bases and the J segment 6 bases; nucleotides outside the gene matches: 2. CDR3 size: 13 residues. Germline values: CDR1 LNHDA, CDR2 SQIVND (reference sequence). The CDR3 nucleotides are TGTGCCAGTAGTATCTCAGGGGGCAATGAGCAGTTCTTC. This sequence encodes CASSISGGNEQFF. The full variable domain, with the rest looked up from reference TRBV19 and TRBJ2-1, is DGGITQSPKYLFRKEGQNVTLSCEQNLNHDAMYWYRQDPGQGLRLIYYSQIVNDFQKGDIAEGYSVSREKKESFPLTVTSAQKNPTAFYLCASSISGGNEQFFGPGTRLTVL.

The J gene is TRBJ1-2, the V gene TRBV4-3; 7 positions agree with TRBD1. Germline V gene data show CDR1 as LGHNA and CDR2 as YSLEER. Trimming removed 0 bases from V and 7 bases from J; junction bases left unmatched: 5. There are 14 residues in the CDR3. The CDR3 protein is CASSQEQGRRGYTF. The DNA for the CDR3 is TGCGCCAGCAGCCAAGAACAGGGGCGTCGTGGCTACACCTTC.

This clone was seen only a few times. The gene calls are TRBV28 and TRBJ1-2, with unresolved D. The CDR3 consists of 13 residues. V dropped 7 bases and J dropped 7 bases, with 16 bases sitting between them. Per the germline V gene, CDR1 is MDHEN and CDR2 is SYDVKM. The CDR3 spells CASTLQWGGGYTF. CDR3 nucleotides: TGTGCCAGCACCCTCCAGTGGGGTGGTGGCTACACCTTC.

This clone has just a few counts. The chain joins TRBV18 to TRBJ1-1, with 10 bases aligning to TRBD1. Germline V gene sequence: CDR1 KGHSH, CDR2 LQKENI. The CDR3 length is 18 residues. V was clipped by 0 bases and J by 2 bases; unmatched bases: 9. For the CDR3, the DNA is TGTGCCAGCTCACCACCCAACAGCCGACAGGGGGCCAACACTGAAGCTTTCTTT. Its protein is CASSPPNSRQGANTEAFF. Filled out from reference TRBV18 and TRBJ1-1, the complete variable domain reads NAGVMQNPRHLVRRRGQEARLRCSPMKGHSHVYWYRQLPEEGLKFMVYLQKENIIDESGMPKERFSAEFPKEGPSILRIQQVVRGDSAAYFCASSPPNSRQGANTEAFFGQGTRLTVV.